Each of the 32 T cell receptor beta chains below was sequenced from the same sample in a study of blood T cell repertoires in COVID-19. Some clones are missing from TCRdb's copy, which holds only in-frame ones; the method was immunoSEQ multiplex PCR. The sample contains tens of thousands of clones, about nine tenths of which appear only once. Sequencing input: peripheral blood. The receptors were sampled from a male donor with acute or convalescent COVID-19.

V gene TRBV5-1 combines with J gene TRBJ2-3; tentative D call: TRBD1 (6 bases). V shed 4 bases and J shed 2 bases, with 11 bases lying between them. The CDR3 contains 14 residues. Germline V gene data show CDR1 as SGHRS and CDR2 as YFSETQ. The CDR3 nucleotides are TGCGCCAGCAGCCGGGACAATCCCACAGATACGCAGTATTTT. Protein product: CASSRDNPTDTQYF.

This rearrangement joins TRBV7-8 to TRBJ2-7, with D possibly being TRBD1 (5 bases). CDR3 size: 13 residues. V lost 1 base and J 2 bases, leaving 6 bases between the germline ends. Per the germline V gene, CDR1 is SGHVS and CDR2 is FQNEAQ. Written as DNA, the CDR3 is TGTGCCAGCAGCTTAGGCAGGGCCTACGAGCAGTACTTC. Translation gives CASSLGRAYEQYF.

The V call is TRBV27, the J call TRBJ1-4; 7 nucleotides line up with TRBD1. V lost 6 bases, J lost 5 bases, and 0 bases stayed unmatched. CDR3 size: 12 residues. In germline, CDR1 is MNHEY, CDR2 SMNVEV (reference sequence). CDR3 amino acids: CASRQGNEKLFF. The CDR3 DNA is TGTGCCAGCAGACAGGGGAATGAAAAACTGTTTTTT. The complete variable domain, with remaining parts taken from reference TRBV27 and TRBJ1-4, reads EAQVTQNPRYLITVTGKKLTVTCSQNMNHEYMSWYRQDPGLGLRQIYYSMNVEVTDKGDVPEGYKVSRKEKRNFPLILESPSPNQTSLYFCASRQGNEKLFFGSGTQLSVL.

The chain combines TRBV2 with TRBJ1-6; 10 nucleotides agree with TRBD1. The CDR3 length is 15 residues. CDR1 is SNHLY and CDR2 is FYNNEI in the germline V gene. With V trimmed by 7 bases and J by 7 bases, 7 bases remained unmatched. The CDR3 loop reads CASTLGTGDNSPLHF. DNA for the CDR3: TGTGCCAGCACTTTAGGGACAGGGGACAATTCACCCCTCCACTTT.

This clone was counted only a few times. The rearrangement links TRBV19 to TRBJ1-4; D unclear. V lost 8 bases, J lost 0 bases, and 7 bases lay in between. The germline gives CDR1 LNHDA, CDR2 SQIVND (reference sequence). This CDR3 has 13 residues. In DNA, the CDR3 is TGTGCCAGTGGGCGGGCAACTAATGAAAAACTGTTTTTT. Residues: CASGRATNEKLFF. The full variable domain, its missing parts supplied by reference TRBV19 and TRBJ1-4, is DGGITQSPKYLFRKEGQNVTLSCEQNLNHDAMYWYRQDPGQGLRLIYYSQIVNDFQKGDIAEGYSVSREKKESFPLTVTSAQKNPTAFYLCASGRATNEKLFFGSGTQLSVL.

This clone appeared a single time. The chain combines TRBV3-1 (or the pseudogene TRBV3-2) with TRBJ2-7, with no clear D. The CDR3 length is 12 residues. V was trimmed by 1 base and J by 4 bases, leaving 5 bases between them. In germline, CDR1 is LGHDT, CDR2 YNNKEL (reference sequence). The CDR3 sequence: CASSQAEYEQYF. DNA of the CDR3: TGTGCCAGCAGCCAAGCCGAGTACGAGCAGTACTTC.

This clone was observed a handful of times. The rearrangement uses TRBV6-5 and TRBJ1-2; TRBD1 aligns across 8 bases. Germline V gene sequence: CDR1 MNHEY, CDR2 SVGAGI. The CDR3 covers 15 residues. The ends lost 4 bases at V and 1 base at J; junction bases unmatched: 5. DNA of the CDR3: TGTGCCAGCAGTTCGCAGACAGGGGTTAACTATGGCTACACCTTC. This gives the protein CASSSQTGVNYGYTF.

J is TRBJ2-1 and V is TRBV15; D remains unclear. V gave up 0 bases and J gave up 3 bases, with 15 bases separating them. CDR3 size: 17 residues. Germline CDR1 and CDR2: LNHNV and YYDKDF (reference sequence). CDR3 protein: CATSRDKRFVSYNEQFF. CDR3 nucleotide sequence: TGTGCCACCAGCAGAGATAAACGGTTCGTAAGCTACAATGAGCAGTTCTTC.

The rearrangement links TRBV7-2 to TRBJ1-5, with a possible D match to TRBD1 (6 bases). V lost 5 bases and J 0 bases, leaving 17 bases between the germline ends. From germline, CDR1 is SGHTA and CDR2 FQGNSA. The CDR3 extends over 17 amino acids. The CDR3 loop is CASSLWGGPDSNQPQHF. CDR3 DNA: TGTGCCAGCAGCCTCTGGGGGGGGCCCGATAGCAATCAGCCCCAGCATTTT. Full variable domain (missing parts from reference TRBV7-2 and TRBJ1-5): GAGVSQSPSNKVTEKGKDVELRCDPISGHTALYWYRQSLGQGLEFLIYFQGNSAPDKSGLPSDRFSAERTGGSVSTLTIQRTQQEDSAVYLCASSLWGGPDSNQPQHFGDGTRLSIL.

The CDR3 bases are TGTGCCACCAGTGATCCCCGACCCGGGAGGAAGGCCGGGGAGCTGTTTTTT. Amino acid sequence: CATSDPRPGRKAGELFF. The V gene is TRBV24-1, the J gene TRBJ2-2; TRBD2 agrees at 7 bases. CDR3 length: 17 amino acids. Trimming at V came to 3 bases and at J to 6 bases, leaving 12 bases not matched to a gene. Germline CDR1 and CDR2: KGHDR and SFDVKD.

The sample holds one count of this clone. CDR3 protein: CASKRDIGGEKLFF. CDR3 bases: TGCGCCAGCAAACGGGACATCGGAGGTGAAAAACTGTTTTTT. The chain employs TRBV5-1 and TRBJ1-4; TRBD1 might be the D (6 bases). Germline CDR1 is SGHRS and CDR2 is YFSETQ. V lost 6 bases to trimming and J lost 7 bases, with 16 bases between them. The CDR3 sequence is 14 residues long.

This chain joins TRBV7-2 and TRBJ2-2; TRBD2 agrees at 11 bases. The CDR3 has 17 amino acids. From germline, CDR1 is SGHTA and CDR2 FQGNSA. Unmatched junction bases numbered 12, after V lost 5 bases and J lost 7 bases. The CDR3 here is CASSTPSGGLSGGELFF. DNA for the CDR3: TGTGCCAGCAGCACACCTAGCGGGGGGTTATCTGGCGGGGAGCTGTTTTTT.

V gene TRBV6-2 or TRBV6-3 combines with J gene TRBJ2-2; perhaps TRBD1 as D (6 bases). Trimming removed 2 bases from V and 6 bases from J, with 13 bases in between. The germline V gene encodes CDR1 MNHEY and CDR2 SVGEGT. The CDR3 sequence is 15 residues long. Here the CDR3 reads CASSYTVPGAGELFF. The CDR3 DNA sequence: TGTGCCAGCAGTTACACAGTGCCAGGGGCCGGGGAGCTGTTTTTT.

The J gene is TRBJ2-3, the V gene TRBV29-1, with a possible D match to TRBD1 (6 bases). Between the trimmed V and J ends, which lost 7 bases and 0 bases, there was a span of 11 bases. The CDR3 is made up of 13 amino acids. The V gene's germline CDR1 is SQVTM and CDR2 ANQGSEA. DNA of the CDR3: TGCAGCGCACAGGGCGCGAGCACAGATACGCAGTATTTT. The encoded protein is CSAQGASTDTQYF.

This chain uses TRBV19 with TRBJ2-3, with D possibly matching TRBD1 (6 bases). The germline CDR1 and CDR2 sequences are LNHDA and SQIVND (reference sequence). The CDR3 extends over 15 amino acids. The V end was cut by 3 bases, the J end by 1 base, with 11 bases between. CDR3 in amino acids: CASSIGGGGTDTQYF. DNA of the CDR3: TGTGCCAGTAGTATTGGGGGCGGAGGCACAGATACGCAGTATTTT.

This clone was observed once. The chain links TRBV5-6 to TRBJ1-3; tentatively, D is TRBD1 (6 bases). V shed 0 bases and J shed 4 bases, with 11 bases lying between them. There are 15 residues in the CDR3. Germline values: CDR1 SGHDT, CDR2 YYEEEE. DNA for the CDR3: TGTGCCAGCAGCTTGGTCCAGGGGAGCGGAAACACCATATATTTT. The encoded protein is CASSLVQGSGNTIYF. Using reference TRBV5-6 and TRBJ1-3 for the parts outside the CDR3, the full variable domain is DAGVTQSPTHLIKTRGQQVTLRCSPKSGHDTVSWYQQALGQGPQFIFQYYEEEERQRGNFPDRFSGHQFPNYSSELNVNALLLGDSALYLCASSLVQGSGNTIYFGEGSWLTVV.

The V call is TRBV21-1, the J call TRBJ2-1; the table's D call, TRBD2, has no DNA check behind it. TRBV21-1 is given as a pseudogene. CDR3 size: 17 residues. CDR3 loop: CASSCRPTSGGGNEQFF. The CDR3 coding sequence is TGTGCCAGCAGCTGCCGACCCACTAGCGGGGGGGGCAATGAGCAGTTCTTC.

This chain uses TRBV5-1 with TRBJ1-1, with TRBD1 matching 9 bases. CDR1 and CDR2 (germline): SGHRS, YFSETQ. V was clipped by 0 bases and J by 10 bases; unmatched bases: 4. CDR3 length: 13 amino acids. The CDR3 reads CASSLEQGAGAFF. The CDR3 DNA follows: TGCGCCAGCAGCTTGGAACAGGGGGCAGGAGCTTTCTTT. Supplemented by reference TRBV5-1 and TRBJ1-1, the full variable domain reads KAGVTQTPRYLIKTRGQQVTLSCSPISGHRSVSWYQQTPGQGLQFLFEYFSETQRNKGNFPGRFSGRQFSNSRSEMNVSTLELGDSALYLCASSLEQGAGAFFGQGTRLTVV.

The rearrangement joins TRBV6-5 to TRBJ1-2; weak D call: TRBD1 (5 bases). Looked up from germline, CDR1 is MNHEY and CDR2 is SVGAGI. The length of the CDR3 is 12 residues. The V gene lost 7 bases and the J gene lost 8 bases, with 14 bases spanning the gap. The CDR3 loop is CASTTGGRGYTF. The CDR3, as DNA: TGTGCCAGCACCACGGGGGGAAGGGGCTACACCTTC.

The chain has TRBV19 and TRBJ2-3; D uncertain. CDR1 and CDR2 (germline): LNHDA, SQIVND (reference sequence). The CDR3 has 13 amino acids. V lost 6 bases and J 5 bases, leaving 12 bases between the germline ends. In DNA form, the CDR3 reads TGTGCCAGTAGATTCGGGTTCGAAGATACGCAGTATTTT. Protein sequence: CASRFGFEDTQYF. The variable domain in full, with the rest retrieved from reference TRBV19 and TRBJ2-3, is DGGITQSPKYLFRKEGQNVTLSCEQNLNHDAMYWYRQDPGQGLRLIYYSQIVNDFQKGDIAEGYSVSREKKESFPLTVTSAQKNPTAFYLCASRFGFEDTQYFGPGTRLTVL.

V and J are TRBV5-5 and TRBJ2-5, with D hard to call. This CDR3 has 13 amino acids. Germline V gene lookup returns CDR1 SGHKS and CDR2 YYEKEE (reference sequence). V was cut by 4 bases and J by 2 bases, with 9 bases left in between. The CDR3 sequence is CASSRTTQETQYF. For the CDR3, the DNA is TGTGCCAGCAGCCGTACAACACAAGAGACCCAGTACTTC.

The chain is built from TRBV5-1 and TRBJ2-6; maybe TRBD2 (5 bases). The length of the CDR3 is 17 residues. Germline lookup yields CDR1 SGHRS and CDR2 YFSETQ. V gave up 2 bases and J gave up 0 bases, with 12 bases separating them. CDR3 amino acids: CASSFVPGSSGANVLTF. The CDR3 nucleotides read TGCGCCAGCAGCTTTGTCCCGGGGAGCTCTGGGGCCAACGTCCTGACTTTC.

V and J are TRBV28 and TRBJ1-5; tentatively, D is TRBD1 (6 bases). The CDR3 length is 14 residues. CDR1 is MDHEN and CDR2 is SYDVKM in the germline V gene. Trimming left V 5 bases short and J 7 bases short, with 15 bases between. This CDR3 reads CASSATGSGQPQHF. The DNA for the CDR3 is TGTGCCAGCAGTGCTACAGGGTCCGGACAGCCCCAGCATTTT.

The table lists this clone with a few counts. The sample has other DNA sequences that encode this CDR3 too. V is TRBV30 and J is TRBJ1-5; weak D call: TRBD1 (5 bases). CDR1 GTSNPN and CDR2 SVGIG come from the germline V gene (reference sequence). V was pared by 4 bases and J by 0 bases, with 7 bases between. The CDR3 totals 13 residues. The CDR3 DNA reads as TGTGCCTGGACCAGGGATAGCAATCAGCCCCAGCATTTT. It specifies CAWTRDSNQPQHF.

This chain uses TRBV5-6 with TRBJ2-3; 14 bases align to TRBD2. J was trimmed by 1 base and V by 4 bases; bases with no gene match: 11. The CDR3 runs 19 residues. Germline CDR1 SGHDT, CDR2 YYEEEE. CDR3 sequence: CASSAFGLAGGYGTDTQYF. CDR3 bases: TGTGCCAGCAGCGCTTTCGGACTAGCGGGGGGTTACGGCACAGATACGCAGTATTTT.

The CDR3 DNA is TGTGCCAGCAGCTCCAAGAGGGACACGTTGAAGTTCTTC. It encodes CASSSKRDTLKFF. The V and J genes are TRBV11-2 and TRBJ2-1, with D maybe TRBD1 (6 bases). Trimming took 4 bases from V and 14 from J, leaving 18 bases between them. CDR1 and CDR2 from the germline V gene are SGHAT and FQNNGV. CDR3 length: 13 residues.

The CDR3 bases are TGTGCCAGCAGTGACGCCGGGACTGCTAATGAAAAACTGTTTTTT. Translation gives CASSDAGTANEKLFF. The chain carries TRBV6-2 or TRBV6-3 and TRBJ1-4; TRBD1 is a possible D gene (5 bases). The germline V gene encodes CDR1 MNHEY and CDR2 SVGEGT. V gave up 5 bases and J gave up 3 bases, with 13 bases separating them. The CDR3 length is 15 residues.

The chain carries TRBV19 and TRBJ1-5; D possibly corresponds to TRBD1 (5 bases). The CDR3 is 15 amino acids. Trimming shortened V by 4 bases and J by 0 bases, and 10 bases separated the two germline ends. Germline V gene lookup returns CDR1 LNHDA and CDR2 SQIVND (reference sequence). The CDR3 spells CASSTGHNSNQPQHF. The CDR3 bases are TGTGCCAGTAGTACCGGACACAATAGCAATCAGCCCCAGCATTTT.

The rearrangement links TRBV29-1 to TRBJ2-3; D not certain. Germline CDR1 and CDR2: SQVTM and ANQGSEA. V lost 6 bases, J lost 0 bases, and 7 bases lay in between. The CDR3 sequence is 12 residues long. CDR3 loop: CSVQVSTDTQYF. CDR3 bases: TGCAGCGTCCAGGTCAGCACAGATACGCAGTATTTT.

The CDR3 DNA follows: TGTGCCAGCACTTTTAGTCAGGGAAGAAACACCGGGGAGCTGTTTTTT. The encoded protein is CASTFSQGRNTGELFF. V and J are TRBV2 and TRBJ2-2; a possible D gene is TRBD1 (5 bases). Trimming cost V 7 bases and J 2 bases, with 17 bases left between them. Per germline, CDR1 SNHLY and CDR2 FYNNEI. The CDR3 sequence is 16 residues long.

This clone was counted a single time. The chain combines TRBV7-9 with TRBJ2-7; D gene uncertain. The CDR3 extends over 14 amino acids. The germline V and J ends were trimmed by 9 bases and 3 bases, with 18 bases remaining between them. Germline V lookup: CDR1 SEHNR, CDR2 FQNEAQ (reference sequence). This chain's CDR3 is CARPDSSTDYEQYF. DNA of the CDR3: TGTGCCAGGCCAGACTCAAGCACGGACTACGAGCAGTACTTC.

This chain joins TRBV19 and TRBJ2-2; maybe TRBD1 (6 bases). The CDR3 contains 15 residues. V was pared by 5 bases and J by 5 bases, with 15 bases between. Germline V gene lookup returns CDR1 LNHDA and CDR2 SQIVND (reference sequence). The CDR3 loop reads CASSAGDDGTGELFF. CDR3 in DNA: TGTGCCAGTAGTGCAGGGGACGATGGGACCGGGGAGCTGTTTTTT.